Described below is a single T cell receptor beta chain sequence and its context. The CDR3 is made up of 15 amino acids. Germline lookup yields CDR1 MGHRA and CDR2 YSYEKL. V gave up 1 base and J gave up 3 bases, with 10 bases separating them. TCRdb's copy holds only in-frame clones and misses some; the assay was immunoSEQ multiplex PCR. The data show a few hundred thousand clones, with about four fifths seen just once and 5% held by the top ten. The sample originates from a study of blood T cell repertoires in COVID-19. The overall study: PBMCs, B-cell-depleted T cells, or T cells were the source of the cDNA or gDNA that made up the material.

Assignments of participants to cohorts depended upon their own reported clinical history. A COVID-19 case had been met by exposed participants during the 2 weeks before study entry. Sequenced input: PBMCs or T cells enriched from blood (not recorded which). The clonotype originates from a man aged 40-50 years who had been exposed to COVID-19. The J gene is TRBJ2-1, the V gene TRBV4-1; no clear D gene. The CDR3 sequence: CASSQVGAYYNEQFF. The CDR3 DNA reads as TGCGCCAGCAGCCAAGTTGGAGCGTACTACAATGAGCAGTTCTTC.